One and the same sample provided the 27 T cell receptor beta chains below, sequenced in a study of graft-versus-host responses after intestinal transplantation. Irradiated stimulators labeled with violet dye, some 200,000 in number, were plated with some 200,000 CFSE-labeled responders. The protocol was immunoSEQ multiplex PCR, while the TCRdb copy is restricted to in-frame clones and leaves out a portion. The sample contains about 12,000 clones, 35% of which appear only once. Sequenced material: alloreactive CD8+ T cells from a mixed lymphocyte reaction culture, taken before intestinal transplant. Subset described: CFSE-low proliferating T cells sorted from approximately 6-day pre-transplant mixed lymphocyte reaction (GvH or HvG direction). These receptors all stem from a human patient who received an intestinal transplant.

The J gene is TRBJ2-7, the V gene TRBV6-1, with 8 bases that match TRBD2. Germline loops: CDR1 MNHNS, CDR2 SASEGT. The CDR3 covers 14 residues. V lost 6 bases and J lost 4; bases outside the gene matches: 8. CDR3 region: CASSTGGALYEQYF. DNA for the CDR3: TGTGCCAGCAGCACCGGGGGGGCCCTGTACGAGCAGTACTTC.

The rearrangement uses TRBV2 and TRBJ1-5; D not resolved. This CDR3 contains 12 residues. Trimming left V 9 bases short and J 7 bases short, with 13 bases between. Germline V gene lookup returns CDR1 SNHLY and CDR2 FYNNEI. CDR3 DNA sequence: TGTGCCAGATCCGAGAGAGGCCAGCCCCAGCATTTT. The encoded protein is CARSERGQPQHF.

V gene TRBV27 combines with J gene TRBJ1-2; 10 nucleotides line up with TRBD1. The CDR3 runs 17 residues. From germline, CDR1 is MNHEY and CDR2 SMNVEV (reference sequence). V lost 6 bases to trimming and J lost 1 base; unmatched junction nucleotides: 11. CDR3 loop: CASSPGTGVFGNYGYTF. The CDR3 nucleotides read TGTGCCAGCAGCCCAGGGACAGGGGTTTTCGGTAACTATGGCTACACCTTC.

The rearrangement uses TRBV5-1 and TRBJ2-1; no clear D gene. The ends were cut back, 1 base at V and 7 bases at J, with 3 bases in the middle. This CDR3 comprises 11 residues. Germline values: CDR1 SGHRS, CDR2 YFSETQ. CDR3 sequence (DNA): TGCGCCAGCAGCTTGCGGAATGAGCAGTTCTTC. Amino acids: CASSLRNEQFF.

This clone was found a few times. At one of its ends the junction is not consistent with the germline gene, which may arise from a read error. The CDR3 region is CASRLGYGDQPQHF. The CDR3 coding sequence is TGTGCCAGCAGATTGGGGTATGGAGATCAGCCCCAGCATTTT. V and J are TRBV5-5 and TRBJ1-5; D remains unclear. Per the germline V gene, CDR1 is SGHKS and CDR2 is YYEKEE (reference sequence). This CDR3 region has 14 residues.

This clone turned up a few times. CDR3 nucleotides: TGTGCCAGCAGTTACTACGGGACTGGACTCTACGAGCAGTACTTC. Its protein product is CASSYYGTGLYEQYF. This sequence joins TRBV27 and TRBJ2-7, with a tentative D call TRBD2 (6 bases). CDR3 length: 15 amino acids. Trimming shortened V by 4 bases and J by 3 bases, and 16 bases separated the two germline ends. The germline V gene has CDR1 MNHEY and CDR2 SMNVEV (reference sequence).

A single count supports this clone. The CDR3 DNA reads as TGTGCCAGCAGGTCCGGGACTAGATCCTACGAGCAGTACTTC. Amino acids: CASRSGTRSYEQYF. The chain has TRBV27 and TRBJ2-7; TRBD2 matches at 8 bases. There are 14 residues in the CDR3. Per the germline V gene, CDR1 is MNHEY and CDR2 is SMNVEV (reference sequence). The trim removed 6 bases at V and 1 base at J, leaving 5 bases unmatched.

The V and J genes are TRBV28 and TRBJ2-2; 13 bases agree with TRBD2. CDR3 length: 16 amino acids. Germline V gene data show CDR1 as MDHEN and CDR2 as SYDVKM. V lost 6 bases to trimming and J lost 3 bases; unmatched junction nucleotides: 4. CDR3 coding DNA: TGTGCCAGCAGCCTCGGACTAGCGGGGGACACCGGGGAGCTGTTTTTT. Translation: CASSLGLAGDTGELFF.

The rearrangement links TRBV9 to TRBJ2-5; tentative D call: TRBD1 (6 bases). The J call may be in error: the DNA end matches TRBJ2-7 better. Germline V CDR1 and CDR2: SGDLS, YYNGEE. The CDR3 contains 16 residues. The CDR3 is CASSVDARTATYEQYF. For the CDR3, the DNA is TGTGCCAGCAGCGTAGATGCCCGGACAGCCACCTACGAGCAGTACTTC.

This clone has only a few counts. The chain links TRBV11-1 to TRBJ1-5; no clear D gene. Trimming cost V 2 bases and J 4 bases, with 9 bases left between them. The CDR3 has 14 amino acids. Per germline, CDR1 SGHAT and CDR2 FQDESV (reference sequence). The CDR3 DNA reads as TGTGCCAGCAGCTTAAGTGGGCGGAATCAGCCCCAGCATTTT. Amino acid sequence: CASSLSGRNQPQHF. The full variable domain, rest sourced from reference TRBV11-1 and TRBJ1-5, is EAEVAQSPRYKITEKSQAVAFWCDPISGHATLYWYRQILGQGPELLVQFQDESVVDDSQLPKDRFSAERLKGVDSTLKIQPAELGDSAMYLCASSLSGRNQPQHFGDGTRLSIL.

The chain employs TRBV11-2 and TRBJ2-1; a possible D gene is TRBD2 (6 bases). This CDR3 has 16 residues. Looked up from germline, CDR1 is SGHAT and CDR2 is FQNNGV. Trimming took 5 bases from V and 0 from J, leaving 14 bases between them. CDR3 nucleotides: TGTGCCAGCAGCCAAGATCCCGGGAGCTCCTACAATGAGCAGTTCTTC. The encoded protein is CASSQDPGSSYNEQFF. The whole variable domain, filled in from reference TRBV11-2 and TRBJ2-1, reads EAGVAQSPRYKIIEKRQSVAFWCNPISGHATLYWYQQILGQGPKLLIQFQNNGVVDDSQLPKDRFSAERLKGVDSTLKIQPAKLEDSAVYLCASSQDPGSSYNEQFFGPGTRLTVL.

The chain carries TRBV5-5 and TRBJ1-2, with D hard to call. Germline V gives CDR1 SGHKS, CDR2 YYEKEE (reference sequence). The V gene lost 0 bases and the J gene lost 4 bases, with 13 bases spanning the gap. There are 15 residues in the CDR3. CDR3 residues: CASSLGGGRAYGYTF. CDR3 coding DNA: TGTGCCAGCAGCTTGGGCGGAGGGAGAGCCTATGGCTACACCTTC.

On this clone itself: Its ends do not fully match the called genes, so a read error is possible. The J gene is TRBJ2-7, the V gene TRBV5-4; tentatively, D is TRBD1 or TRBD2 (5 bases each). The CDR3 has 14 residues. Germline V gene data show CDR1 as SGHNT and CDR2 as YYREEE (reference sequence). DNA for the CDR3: TGTGCTAGCAGCTCGGGGCTTTCAGCTACCGAGCAGTACTTC. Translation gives CASSSGLSATEQYF.

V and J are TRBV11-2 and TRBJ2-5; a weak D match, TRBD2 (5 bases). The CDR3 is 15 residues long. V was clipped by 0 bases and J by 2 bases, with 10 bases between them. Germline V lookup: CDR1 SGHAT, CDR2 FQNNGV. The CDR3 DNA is TGTGCCAGCAGCTTAGAGGCTAGCTTTCAAGAGACCCAGTACTTC. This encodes CASSLEASFQETQYF. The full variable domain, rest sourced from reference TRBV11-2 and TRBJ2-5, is EAGVAQSPRYKIIEKRQSVAFWCNPISGHATLYWYQQILGQGPKLLIQFQNNGVVDDSQLPKDRFSAERLKGVDSTLKIQPAKLEDSAVYLCASSLEASFQETQYFGPGTRLLVL.

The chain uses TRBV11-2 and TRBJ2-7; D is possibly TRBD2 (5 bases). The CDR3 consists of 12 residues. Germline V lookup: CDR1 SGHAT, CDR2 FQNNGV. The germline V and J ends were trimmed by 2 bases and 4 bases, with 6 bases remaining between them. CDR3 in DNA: TGTGCCAGCAGCTTACGGGGATACGAGCAGTACTTC. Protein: CASSLRGYEQYF.

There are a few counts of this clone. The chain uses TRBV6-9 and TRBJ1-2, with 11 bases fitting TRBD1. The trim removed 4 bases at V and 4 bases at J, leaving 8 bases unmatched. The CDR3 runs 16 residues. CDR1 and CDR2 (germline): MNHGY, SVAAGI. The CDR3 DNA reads TGTGCCAGCAGTTCCTCGGACAGGGGGCTAGTCTATGGCTACACCTTC. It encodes CASSSSDRGLVYGYTF.

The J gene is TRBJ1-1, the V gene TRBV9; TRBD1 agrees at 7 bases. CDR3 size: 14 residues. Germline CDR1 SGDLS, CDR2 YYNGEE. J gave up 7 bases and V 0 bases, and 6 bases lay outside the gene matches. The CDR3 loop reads CASSVGQGIGEAFF. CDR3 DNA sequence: TGTGCCAGCAGCGTAGGACAGGGCATAGGTGAAGCTTTCTTT.

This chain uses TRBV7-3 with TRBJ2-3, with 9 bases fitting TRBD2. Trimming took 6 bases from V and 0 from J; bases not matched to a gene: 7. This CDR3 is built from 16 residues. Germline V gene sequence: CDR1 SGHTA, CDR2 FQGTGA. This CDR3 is CASRGTSKLSTDTQYF. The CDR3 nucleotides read TGTGCCAGCAGAGGGACTAGCAAATTGAGCACAGATACGCAGTATTTT. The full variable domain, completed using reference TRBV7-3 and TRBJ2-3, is GAGVSQTPSNKVTEKGKYVELRCDPISGHTALYWYRQSLGQGPEFLIYFQGTGAADDSGLPNDRFFAVRPEGSVSTLKIQRTERGDSAVYLCASRGTSKLSTDTQYFGPGTRLTVL.

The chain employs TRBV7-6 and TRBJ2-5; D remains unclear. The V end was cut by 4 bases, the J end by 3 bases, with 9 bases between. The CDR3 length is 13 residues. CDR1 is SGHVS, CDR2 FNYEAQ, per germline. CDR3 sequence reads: CASSSGREETQYF. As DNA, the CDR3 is TGTGCCAGCAGCTCAGGACGCGAAGAGACCCAGTACTTC. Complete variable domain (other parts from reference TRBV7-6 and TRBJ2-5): GAGVSQSPRYKVTKRGQDVALRCDPISGHVSLYWYRQALGQGPEFLTYFNYEAQQDKSGLPNDRFSAERPEGSISTLTIQRTEQRDSAMYRCASSSGREETQYFGPGTRLLVL.

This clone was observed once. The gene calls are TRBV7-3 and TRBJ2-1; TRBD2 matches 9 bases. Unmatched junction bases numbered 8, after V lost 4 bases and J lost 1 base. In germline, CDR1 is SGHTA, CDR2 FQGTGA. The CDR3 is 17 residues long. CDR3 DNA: TGTGCCAGCAGCTCAAGACTAGCGGAGCTTTCCTACAATGAGCAGTTCTTC. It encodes CASSSRLAELSYNEQFF. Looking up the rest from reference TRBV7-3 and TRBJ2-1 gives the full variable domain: GAGVSQTPSNKVTEKGKYVELRCDPISGHTALYWYRQSLGQGPEFLIYFQGTGAADDSGLPNDRFFAVRPEGSVSTLKIQRTERGDSAVYLCASSSRLAELSYNEQFFGPGTRLTVL.

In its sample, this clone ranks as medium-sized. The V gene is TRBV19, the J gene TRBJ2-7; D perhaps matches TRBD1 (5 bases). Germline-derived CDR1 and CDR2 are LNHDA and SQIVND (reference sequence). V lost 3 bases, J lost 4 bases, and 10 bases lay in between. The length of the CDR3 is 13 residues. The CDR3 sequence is CASSIPGSYEQYF. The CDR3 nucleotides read TGTGCCAGTAGTATTCCAGGGTCTTACGAGCAGTACTTC.

The DNA of the CDR3 is TGTGCCAGCAGCAAATTAAGCGGGAGTCCCTTCCAAGAGACCCAGTACTTC. It is translated as CASSKLSGSPFQETQYF. The rearrangement uses TRBV21-1 and TRBJ2-5; TRBD2, the table's D call, lacks a check against the DNA. TRBV21-1 is a recognized pseudogene. There are 17 residues in the CDR3.

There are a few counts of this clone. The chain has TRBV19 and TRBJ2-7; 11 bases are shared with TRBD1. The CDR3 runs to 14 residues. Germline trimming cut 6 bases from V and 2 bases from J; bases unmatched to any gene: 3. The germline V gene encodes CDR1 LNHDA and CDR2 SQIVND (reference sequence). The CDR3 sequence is CASSWTGGPYEQYF. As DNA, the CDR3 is TGTGCCAGTAGCTGGACAGGGGGCCCCTACGAGCAGTACTTC. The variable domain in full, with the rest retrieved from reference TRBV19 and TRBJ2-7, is DGGITQSPKYLFRKEGQNVTLSCEQNLNHDAMYWYRQDPGQGLRLIYYSQIVNDFQKGDIAEGYSVSREKKESFPLTVTSAQKNPTAFYLCASSWTGGPYEQYFGPGTRLTVT.

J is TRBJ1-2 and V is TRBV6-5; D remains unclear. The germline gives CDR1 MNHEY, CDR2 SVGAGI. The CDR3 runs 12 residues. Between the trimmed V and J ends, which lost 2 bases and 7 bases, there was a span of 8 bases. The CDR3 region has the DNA TGTGCCAGCAGTTACGGCCCCTTTGGCTACACCTTC. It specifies CASSYGPFGYTF.

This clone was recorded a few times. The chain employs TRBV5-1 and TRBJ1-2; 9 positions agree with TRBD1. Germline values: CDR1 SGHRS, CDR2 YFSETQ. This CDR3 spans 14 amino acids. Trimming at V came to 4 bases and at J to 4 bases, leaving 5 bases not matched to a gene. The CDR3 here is CASSVGQGLYGYTF. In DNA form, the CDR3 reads TGCGCCAGCAGCGTCGGACAGGGGCTCTATGGCTACACCTTC. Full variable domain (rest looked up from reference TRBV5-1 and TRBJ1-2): KAGVTQTPRYLIKTRGQQVTLSCSPISGHRSVSWYQQTPGQGLQFLFEYFSETQRNKGNFPGRFSGRQFSNSRSEMNVSTLELGDSALYLCASSVGQGLYGYTFGSGTRLTVV.

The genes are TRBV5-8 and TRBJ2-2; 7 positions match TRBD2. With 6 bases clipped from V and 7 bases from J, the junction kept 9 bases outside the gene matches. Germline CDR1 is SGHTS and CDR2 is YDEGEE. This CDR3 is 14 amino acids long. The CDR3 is CASTAGGWLGELFF. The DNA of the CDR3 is TGTGCCAGCACCGCCGGGGGGTGGCTCGGGGAGCTGTTTTTT. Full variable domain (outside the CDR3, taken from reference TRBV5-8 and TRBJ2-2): EAGVTQSPTHLIKTRGQQATLRCSPISGHTSVYWYQQALGLGLQFLLWYDEGEERNRGNFPPRFSGRQFPNYSSELNVNALELEDSALYLCASTAGGWLGELFFGEGSRLTVL.

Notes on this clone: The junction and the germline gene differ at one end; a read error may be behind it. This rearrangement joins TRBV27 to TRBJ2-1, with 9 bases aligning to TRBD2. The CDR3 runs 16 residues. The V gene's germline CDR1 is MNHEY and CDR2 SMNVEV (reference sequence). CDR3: CASSLSSAGGPGEQFF. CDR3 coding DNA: TGTGCCAGCAGTCTATCGAGCGCGGGAGGGCCAGGGGAGCAGTTCTTC.